This entry lists 24 T cell receptor beta chains sequenced from one sample in a study of identical twins. TCRdb analysed the 5' RACE reads with MiXCR anew, one entry per CDR3 protein. The sample includes about 340,000 distinct CDR3 sequences, approximately 8.8% of them seen just once. Sequencing was done on a sample of naive T cells sorted from blood. These receptors were obtained from a woman in her fifties or sixties in good health.

This clonotype has at least ten counts. The genes are TRBV20-1 and TRBJ2-1; no firm D call. The germline gives CDR1 DFQATT, CDR2 SNEGSKA (reference sequence). V was pared by 0 bases and J by 0 bases, with 12 bases between. The CDR3 is 16 amino acids. This chain's CDR3 is CSARDRNHPSYNEQFF. CDR3 sequence (DNA): TGCAGTGCTAGAGATAGGAACCATCCCTCCTACAATGAGCAGTTCTTC.

This clonotype has only a few counts. The rearrangement uses TRBV10-3 and TRBJ2-1, with D possibly TRBD2 on 5 matching bases. V was cut by 4 bases and J by 9 bases, with 7 bases left in between. Per germline, CDR1 ENHRY and CDR2 SYGVKD. The CDR3 covers 11 residues. Here the CDR3 reads CAISGELEQFF. The CDR3 nucleotides are TGTGCCATCAGTGGGGAGCTTGAGCAGTTCTTC.

The CDR3 spells CASRETSSGRGIDEQFF. In DNA form, the CDR3 reads TGTGCCAGCAGAGAAACCTCTAGCGGGAGAGGTATTGATGAGCAGTTCTTC. The chain couples TRBV25-1 to TRBJ2-1; 10 bases line up with TRBD2. Trimming removed 6 bases from V and 8 bases from J; junction bases left unmatched: 16. This CDR3 has 17 amino acids. Per germline, CDR1 MGHDK and CDR2 SYGVNS.

This clonotype appeared many times. This chain joins TRBV29-1 and TRBJ2-7; D is uncertain. This CDR3 spans 11 amino acids. V was clipped by 2 bases and J by 4 bases, with 6 bases between them. Germline V CDR1 and CDR2: SQVTM, ANQGSEA. The CDR3 sequence is CSVEQGYEQYF. CDR3 nucleotides: TGCAGCGTTGAACAAGGATACGAGCAGTACTTC.

The V gene is TRBV4-2, the J gene TRBJ2-7; 9 bases line up with TRBD1. The CDR3 is 15 amino acids. The trim removed 1 base at V and 3 bases at J, leaving 4 bases unmatched. Germline CDR1 is LGHNA and CDR2 is YNFKEQ. The CDR3 DNA is TGTGCCAGCAGCCAAGGGACAGGGGTCTTCTACGAGCAGTACTTC. Encoded protein: CASSQGTGVFYEQYF.

This clonotype was seen at least ten times. The rearrangement joins TRBV19 to TRBJ2-1, with D possibly being TRBD2 (6 bases). Per germline, CDR1 LNHDA and CDR2 SQIVND (reference sequence). CDR3 size: 15 residues. V was clipped by 6 bases and J by 6 bases, with 18 bases between them. The CDR3 loop reads CASRLGGPRSNEQFF. CDR3 bases: TGTGCCAGTAGGTTGGGGGGACCGAGGAGCAATGAGCAGTTCTTC.

This clonotype has a count of ten or more. This sequence joins TRBV6-2 or TRBV6-3 and TRBJ1-1, with 9 bases identical to TRBD1. Germline V CDR1 and CDR2: MNHEY, SVGEGT. The CDR3 runs to 14 residues. V was pared by 5 bases and J by 4 bases, with 5 bases of the junction left unmatched. CDR3: CASSAQGAGTEAFF. As DNA, the CDR3 is TGTGCCAGCAGTGCACAGGGGGCAGGCACTGAAGCTTTCTTT.

There are a few counts of this clonotype. V is TRBV6-5 and J is TRBJ2-7; 7 nucleotides agree with TRBD1. The CDR3 consists of 13 residues. Trimming cost V 6 bases and J 4 bases; bases outside gene matches: 6. Germline CDR1 is MNHEY and CDR2 is SVGAGI. The CDR3, as DNA: TGTGCCAGCAGAGGCCAGGGGGTTTACGAGCAGTACTTC. Translated: CASRGQGVYEQYF.

This clonotype was detected only a few times. The V call is TRBV2, the J call TRBJ2-7; 15 nucleotides agree with TRBD2. CDR3 length: 14 residues. The junction had 3 bases not matched to a gene; V was cut back by 6 bases and J by 6 bases. The germline gives CDR1 SNHLY, CDR2 FYNNEI. The chain's CDR3 is CASRGLAGGAEQYF. In nucleotides, the CDR3 is TGTGCCAGCAGAGGACTAGCGGGAGGGGCCGAGCAGTACTTC.

Comment on this clonotype: Its ends do not fully match the called genes, so a read error is possible. The V gene is TRBV2, the J gene TRBJ1-4; D unresolved. The CDR3 has 13 amino acids. Germline-derived CDR1 and CDR2 are SNHLY and FYNNEI. CDR3 bases: TGTGTCAGCGCGTACAGAGGCGAAGAAAAACTGTTTTTT. Translated: CVSAYRGEEKLFF.

This clonotype appeared a few times. The CDR3 is CASTMSNYGYTF. The CDR3 DNA reads TGTGCCAGCACCATGTCTAACTATGGCTACACCTTC. V gene TRBV12-3 or TRBV12-4 combines with J gene TRBJ1-2; D gene ambiguous. This CDR3 is built from 12 residues. Trimming removed 7 bases from V and 0 bases from J, with 6 bases in between.

In this sample, this clonotype turned up a few times. V is TRBV7-3 and J is TRBJ2-1, with D perhaps being TRBD1 or TRBD2 (6 bases each). This CDR3 is 14 amino acids long. The germline V gene has CDR1 SGHTA and CDR2 FQGTGA. V was cut by 2 bases and J by 5 bases, with 10 bases left in between. CDR3 residues: CASSLGGGNNEQFF. The CDR3 DNA sequence: TGTGCCAGCAGCTTAGGAGGGGGGAACAATGAGCAGTTCTTC. The full variable domain, completed using reference TRBV7-3 and TRBJ2-1, is GAGVSQTPSNKVTEKGKYVELRCDPISGHTALYWYRQSLGQGPEFLIYFQGTGAADDSGLPNDRFFAVRPEGSVSTLKIQRTERGDSAVYLCASSLGGGNNEQFFGPGTRLTVL.

The rearrangement links TRBV20-1 to TRBJ1-4, with D possibly being TRBD1 (6 bases). The V and J ends lost 1 base and 8 bases respectively, with 11 bases between them. The CDR3 covers 13 residues. Germline lookup yields CDR1 DFQATT and CDR2 SNEGSKA (reference sequence). Here the CDR3 DNA reads TGCAGTGCTAGAGGGGCAGGGGTCGAAAAACTGTTTTTT. Translation: CSARGAGVEKLFF.

Ten or more counts support this clonotype. This chain joins TRBV6-5 and TRBJ2-7; perhaps TRBD2 as D (5 bases). Trimming cost V 2 bases and J 2 bases, with 16 bases left between them. The germline V gene has CDR1 MNHEY and CDR2 SVGAGI. This CDR3 has 16 residues. The CDR3: CASSYTLGTGTYEQYF. The CDR3, as DNA: TGTGCCAGCAGTTACACCCTAGGAACGGGGACCTACGAGCAGTACTTC.

The chain uses TRBV2 and TRBJ2-1; 11 nucleotides line up with TRBD2. Germline CDR1 reads SNHLY; CDR2 reads FYNNEI. V was clipped by 1 base and J by 9 bases; unmatched bases: 17. The CDR3 spans 19 residues. The CDR3 loop reads CASSEGYRITSGRGIEQFF. CDR3 bases: TGTGCCAGCAGTGAAGGTTATAGGATAACTAGCGGGAGAGGAATTGAGCAGTTCTTC.

The J gene is TRBJ2-7, the V gene TRBV11-2; D call uncertain. The CDR3 extends over 10 amino acids. From germline, CDR1 is SGHAT and CDR2 FQNNGV. V gave up 4 bases and J gave up 3 bases, with 1 base separating them. CDR3 bases: TGTGCCAGCAGCTACTACGAGCAGTACTTC. The encoded protein is CASSYYEQYF. Full variable domain (outside the CDR3, taken from reference TRBV11-2 and TRBJ2-7): EAGVAQSPRYKIIEKRQSVAFWCNPISGHATLYWYQQILGQGPKLLIQFQNNGVVDDSQLPKDRFSAERLKGVDSTLKIQPAKLEDSAVYLCASSYYEQYFGPGTRLTVT.

This clonotype was counted a few times. V gene TRBV20-1 combines with J gene TRBJ2-3; TRBD1 matches 9 bases. Germline V gene sequence: CDR1 DFQATT, CDR2 SNEGSKA (reference sequence). CDR3 length: 15 residues. The junction had 5 bases not matched to a gene; V was cut back by 2 bases and J by 2 bases. CDR3 in DNA: TGCAGTGCTAGATCCGGGACAGGGAACACAGATACGCAGTATTTT. Protein: CSARSGTGNTDTQYF.

This clonotype was seen a few times. The chain joins TRBV3-1 to TRBJ1-1, with D perhaps TRBD1 (6 bases). CDR3 length: 14 amino acids. Trimming pared 0 bases from V and 5 bases from J, leaving 10 bases between. From germline, CDR1 is LGHDT and CDR2 YNNKEL (reference sequence). The CDR3 loop is CASSQEGGRTEAFF. CDR3 bases: TGTGCCAGCAGCCAAGAAGGGGGAAGGACTGAAGCTTTCTTT.

This clonotype was seen ten or more times. The gene calls are TRBV27 and TRBJ1-1, with a weak D call TRBD1 (5 bases). Trimming stripped 2 bases from V and 1 base from J, with 11 bases between. Germline assignment: CDR1 MNHEY and CDR2 SMNVEV (reference sequence). The CDR3 consists of 15 residues. In DNA, the CDR3 is TGTGCCAGCAGTTTAAAGGGGATGGGGAACACTGAAGCTTTCTTT. Amino acid sequence: CASSLKGMGNTEAFF.

In DNA, the CDR3 is TGTGCCAGCAGCGGGACTAGCGGGCGCCGGGGTGAGCAGTACTTC. This encodes CASSGTSGRRGEQYF. V is TRBV12-3 or TRBV12-4 and J is TRBJ2-7; 12 nucleotides align to TRBD2. V lost 6 bases and J lost 7; bases outside the gene matches: 10. This CDR3 has 15 residues.

The V call is TRBV11-3, the J call TRBJ2-1; TRBD2 matches 8 bases. The CDR3 length is 16 residues. Germline V gene lookup returns CDR1 SGHNT and CDR2 YENEEA. V shed 6 bases and J 6 bases; nucleotides not matched to a gene: 13. This CDR3 reads CASSPRGGAPGNEQFF. Here the CDR3 DNA reads TGTGCCAGCAGTCCCCGGGGGGGTGCCCCGGGCAATGAGCAGTTCTTC.

This clonotype has at least ten counts. The chain joins TRBV5-1 to TRBJ1-1; possibly TRBD1 for D (5 bases). The germline V and J ends were trimmed by 4 bases and 6 bases, with 10 bases remaining between them. The V gene's germline CDR1 is SGHRS and CDR2 YFSETQ. The CDR3 length is 12 residues. In DNA form, the CDR3 reads TGCGCCAGCAGCGGGGCTTGGGCTGAAGCTTTCTTT. The encoded protein is CASSGAWAEAFF.

This clonotype was detected ten times or more. The chain joins TRBV11-2 to TRBJ2-1; TRBD2 aligns across 13 bases. The CDR3 sequence is 14 residues long. V trimming: 5 bases; J trimming: 9 bases; junction bases outside the gene matches: 4. Germline CDR1 is SGHAT and CDR2 is FQNNGV. The CDR3 reads CASSGLAGEGEQFF. CDR3 nucleotide sequence: TGTGCCAGCAGCGGACTAGCGGGAGAGGGTGAGCAGTTCTTC.

The chain has TRBV11-2 and TRBJ1-1; TRBD1 agrees at 10 bases. Germline V gene data show CDR1 as SGHAT and CDR2 as FQNNGV. This CDR3 is 16 amino acids long. The V gene end was trimmed by 5 bases and the J gene end by 1 base; junction bases not matched to a gene: 7. CDR3 loop: CASSQGQGSWNTEAFF. In DNA form, the CDR3 reads TGTGCCAGCAGCCAGGGACAGGGGAGTTGGAACACTGAAGCTTTCTTT. Based on the CDR3 plus reference TRBV11-2 and TRBJ1-1, the full variable domain is EAGVAQSPRYKIIEKRQSVAFWCNPISGHATLYWYQQILGQGPKLLIQFQNNGVVDDSQLPKDRFSAERLKGVDSTLKIQPAKLEDSAVYLCASSQGQGSWNTEAFFGQGTRLTVV.